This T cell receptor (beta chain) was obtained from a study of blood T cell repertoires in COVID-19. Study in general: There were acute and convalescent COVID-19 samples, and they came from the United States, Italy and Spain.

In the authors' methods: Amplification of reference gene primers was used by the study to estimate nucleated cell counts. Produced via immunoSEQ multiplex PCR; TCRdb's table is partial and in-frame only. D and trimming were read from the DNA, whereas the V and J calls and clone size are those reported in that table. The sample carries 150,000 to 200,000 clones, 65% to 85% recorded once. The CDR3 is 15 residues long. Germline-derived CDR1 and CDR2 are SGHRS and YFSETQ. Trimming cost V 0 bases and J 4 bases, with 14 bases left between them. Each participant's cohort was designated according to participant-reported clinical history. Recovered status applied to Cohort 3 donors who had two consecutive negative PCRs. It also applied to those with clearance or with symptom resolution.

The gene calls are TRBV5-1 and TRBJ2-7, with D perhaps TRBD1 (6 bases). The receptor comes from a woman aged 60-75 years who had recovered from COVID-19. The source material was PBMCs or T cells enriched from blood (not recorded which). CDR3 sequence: CASSLGPRGGYEQYF. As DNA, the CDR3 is TGCGCCAGCAGCTTGGGGCCGAGAGGGGGTTACGAGCAGTACTTC.